These T cell receptor beta chains were read from a single sample in a study of CD8 T cells in Susac syndrome. TCRdb analysed the immunoSEQ multiplex PCR reads with MiXCR anew, one entry per CDR3 protein. The data hold 150,000 or so distinct CDR3 sequences, with just over 90% observed a single time. Sequencing input: CD4+ T cells from PBMCs. The receptors derive from a human donor in good health. CDR3s include the opening cysteine and the closing phenylalanine or tryptophan. The order of the fields is V gene, J gene, D gene, clone size, CDR3 DNA, CDR3 protein. The D gene is left open where the match is weak. Clone size is stated in some rows and not others, as once, few, many or a class when expanded.

V gene: TRBV19; J gene: TRBJ1-3; D gene: TRBD1; clone size: -; CDR3 DNA: TGTGCCAGTAGTATTACGGGACAGTCCGGCACCATATATTTT; CDR3 protein: CASSITGQSGTIYF
V gene: TRBV5-6; J gene: TRBJ2-7; D gene: -; clone size: -; CDR3 DNA: TGTGCCAGCAGCTTCCAGGGCATCGACGAGCAGTACTTC; CDR3 protein: CASSFQGIDEQYF
V gene: TRBV19; J gene: TRBJ1-2; D gene: -; clone size: -; CDR3 DNA: TGTGCCAGTAGCCCCCTTTCCGAAGTTCATGGCTACACCTTC; CDR3 protein: CASSPLSEVHGYTF
V gene: TRBV18; J gene: TRBJ2-7; D gene: -; clone size: -; CDR3 DNA: TGTGCCAGCTCCCCGCGACAGCGGAGCGAGCAGTACTTC; CDR3 protein: CASSPRQRSEQYF
V gene: TRBV3-1; J gene: TRBJ1-1; D gene: -; clone size: -; CDR3 DNA: TGTGCCAGCAGCCAAACCAGAAGGACTGAAGCTTTCTTT; CDR3 protein: CASSQTRRTEAFF
V gene: TRBV4-1; J gene: TRBJ2-3; D gene: TRBD1; clone size: -; CDR3 DNA: TGCGCCAGCAGCACGCGGGACAGGGGTGGCACAGATACGCAGTATTTT; CDR3 protein: CASSTRDRGGTDTQYF
V gene: TRBV7-2; J gene: TRBJ1-5; D gene: TRBD1; clone size: -; CDR3 DNA: TGTGCCAGCAGCCTGGACAGGGAACAGCCCCAGCATTTT; CDR3 protein: CASSLDREQPQHF
V gene: TRBV14; J gene: TRBJ2-6; D gene: -; clone size: -; CDR3 DNA: TGTGCCAGCAGCCAAGGTGCGAGCTCTGGGGCCAACGTCCTGACTTTC; CDR3 protein: CASSQGASSGANVLTF
V gene: TRBV20-1; J gene: TRBJ1-1; D gene: -; clone size: -; CDR3 DNA: TGCAGTGCTAGAGAGGGTTCGGCTGACACTGAAGCTTTCTTT; CDR3 protein: CSAREGSADTEAFF
V gene: TRBV24-1; J gene: TRBJ2-1; D gene: -; clone size: -; CDR3 DNA: TGTGCCACCACGACGAGACAGATAAACTTGTACAATGAGCAGTTCTTC; CDR3 protein: CATTTRQINLYNEQFF
V gene: TRBV18; J gene: TRBJ1-2; D gene: -; clone size: once; CDR3 DNA: TGTGCCAGCTCACCAGAAACAGATAACTATGGCTACACCTTC; CDR3 protein: CASSPETDNYGYTF
V gene: TRBV5-1; J gene: TRBJ2-3; D gene: -; clone size: -; CDR3 DNA: TGCGCCAGCAGCTTGGTTGGGCGGGGGCTCACAGATACGCAGTATTTT; CDR3 protein: CASSLVGRGLTDTQYF
V gene: TRBV2; J gene: TRBJ2-7; D gene: -; clone size: -; CDR3 DNA: TGTGCCAGCAGTGATCCACAGGACATCTACGAGCAGTACTTC; CDR3 protein: CASSDPQDIYEQYF
V gene: TRBV18; J gene: TRBJ1-1; D gene: -; clone size: -; CDR3 DNA: TGTGCCAGCTCTAAAAAATCCCAGGGAACATACGGTCCTTACACTGAAGCTTTCTTT; CDR3 protein: CASSKKSQGTYGPYTEAFF
V gene: TRBV7-9; J gene: TRBJ2-1; D gene: TRBD1; clone size: -; CDR3 DNA: TGTGCCAGCAGCGGGCCGGGACAGGGGCTGTATGAGCAGTTCTTC; CDR3 protein: CASSGPGQGLYEQFF
V gene: TRBV5-4; J gene: TRBJ1-6; D gene: -; clone size: -; CDR3 DNA: TGTGCCAGCAGCTTGGCCAGGAGTGACTCACCCCTCCACTTT; CDR3 protein: CASSLARSDSPLHF
V gene: TRBV30; J gene: TRBJ2-7; D gene: -; clone size: -; CDR3 DNA: TGTGCCTGGAGTATGACCCACGAGCAGTACTTC; CDR3 protein: CAWSMTHEQYF
V gene: TRBV4-1; J gene: TRBJ1-5; D gene: -; clone size: -; CDR3 DNA: TGCGCCAGCAGCCAAGAACGCGATCAGCCCCAGCATTTT; CDR3 protein: CASSQERDQPQHF
V gene: TRBV25-1; J gene: TRBJ2-1; D gene: -; clone size: -; CDR3 DNA: TGTGCCAGTGCCTCCGCGACAAGAAAAGAAAATGAGCAGTTCTTC; CDR3 protein: CASASATRKENEQFF
V gene: TRBV29-1; J gene: TRBJ2-3; D gene: -; clone size: -; CDR3 DNA: TGCAGCGCCGCTAGCGCAGATACGCAGTATTTT; CDR3 protein: CSAASADTQYF
V gene: TRBV18; J gene: TRBJ1-2; D gene: -; clone size: once; CDR3 DNA: TGTGCCAGCTCACCACAGGAGAGGGGCAGCTATGGCTACACCTTC; CDR3 protein: CASSPQERGSYGYTF
V gene: TRBV29-1; J gene: TRBJ2-5; D gene: TRBD1; clone size: -; CDR3 DNA: TGCAGTGCAGGGACAGGGAGGGAGACCCAGTACTTC; CDR3 protein: CSAGTGRETQYF
V gene: TRBV15; J gene: TRBJ2-2; D gene: TRBD1; clone size: -; CDR3 DNA: TGTGCCACCAGCCCGGGACAGGGGGCCGGGGAGCTGTTTTTT; CDR3 protein: CATSPGQGAGELFF
V gene: TRBV5-5; J gene: TRBJ1-1; D gene: -; clone size: -; CDR3 DNA: TGTGCCAGCAGCTTCCCTCGGGAAGCTTTCTTT; CDR3 protein: CASSFPREAFF
V gene: TRBV7-2; J gene: TRBJ1-2; D gene: -; clone size: -; CDR3 DNA: TGTGCCAGCAGCGGGGGGCTCTATGGCTACACCTTC; CDR3 protein: CASSGGLYGYTF
V gene: TRBV20-1; J gene: TRBJ1-2; D gene: TRBD1; clone size: -; CDR3 DNA: TGCAGTGCTGGTGGGACAGGGGGAGGCGGCTACACCTTC; CDR3 protein: CSAGGTGGGGYTF
V gene: TRBV5-1; J gene: TRBJ2-5; D gene: -; clone size: few; CDR3 DNA: TGTGCCAGCAGTTCCGGGCCTCAAGAGACCCAGTACTTC; CDR3 protein: CASSSGPQETQYF
V gene: TRBV7-2; J gene: TRBJ2-5; D gene: -; clone size: -; CDR3 DNA: TGTGCCAGCACCCTCATCCCGAAGACCCAGTACTTC; CDR3 protein: CASTLIPKTQYF
V gene: TRBV20-1; J gene: TRBJ1-3; D gene: -; clone size: -; CDR3 DNA: TGCAGTGCCGGCCGGAACTCTGGAAACACCATATATTTT; CDR3 protein: CSAGRNSGNTIYF
V gene: TRBV14; J gene: TRBJ2-3; D gene: TRBD2; clone size: -; CDR3 DNA: TGTGCCAGCAGCGGCGGGACTAGCCTTCGGGATACGCAGTATTTT; CDR3 protein: CASSGGTSLRDTQYF
V gene: TRBV19; J gene: TRBJ1-1; D gene: -; clone size: -; CDR3 DNA: TGTGCCAGTAGTATGGACGGTTGGAGCACTGAAGCTTTCTTT; CDR3 protein: CASSMDGWSTEAFF
V gene: TRBV12-5; J gene: TRBJ1-6; D gene: TRBD1; clone size: -; CDR3 DNA: TGTGCTAGTGCCACCTCCCGGGACAGGGCACATTCACCCCTCCACTTT; CDR3 protein: CASATSRDRAHSPLHF
V gene: TRBV7-9; J gene: TRBJ1-2; D gene: -; clone size: -; CDR3 DNA: TGTGCCAGCAGCATGCGGGTTTGGGGCTACACCTTC; CDR3 protein: CASSMRVWGYTF
V gene: TRBV19; J gene: TRBJ1-2; D gene: TRBD1; clone size: -; CDR3 DNA: TGTGCCAGTAGAATCCTCACAGGGGGGGACTATGGCTACACCTTC; CDR3 protein: CASRILTGGDYGYTF
V gene: TRBV6-1; J gene: TRBJ2-3; D gene: -; clone size: -; CDR3 DNA: TGTGCCAGCAGTGAATTTGGGCTGGCAGATACGCAGTATTTT; CDR3 protein: CASSEFGLADTQYF
V gene: TRBV15; J gene: TRBJ1-2; D gene: -; clone size: -; CDR3 DNA: TGTGCCACCAGCTTGGACAGCAACTATGGCTACACCTTC; CDR3 protein: CATSLDSNYGYTF
V gene: TRBV12-5; J gene: TRBJ1-6; D gene: -; clone size: once; CDR3 DNA: TGTGCTAGTGGCGTCGACATCTCCTATAATTCACCCCTCCACTTT; CDR3 protein: CASGVDISYNSPLHF
V gene: TRBV3-1; J gene: TRBJ1-2; D gene: TRBD1; clone size: -; CDR3 DNA: TGTGCCAGCAGCCAAGAGGGGACAGGGGGCTCTGATGGCTACACCTTC; CDR3 protein: CASSQEGTGGSDGYTF
V gene: TRBV4-2; J gene: TRBJ1-1; D gene: -; clone size: -; CDR3 DNA: TGTGCCAGCAGCCAAGATGTGGGTGGGGGACGGATGAACACTGAAGCTTTCTTT; CDR3 protein: CASSQDVGGGRMNTEAFF
V gene: TRBV5-6; J gene: TRBJ1-1; D gene: -; clone size: -; CDR3 DNA: TGTGCCAGCAGCTTGGCTCCGGAAGGGAACACTGAAGCTTTCTTT; CDR3 protein: CASSLAPEGNTEAFF
V gene: TRBV6-6; J gene: TRBJ2-7; D gene: TRBD1; clone size: -; CDR3 DNA: TGTGCCAGCAGATGGGACAGGGGGTCCTACGAGCAGTACTTC; CDR3 protein: CASRWDRGSYEQYF
V gene: TRBV23-1; J gene: TRBJ2-5; D gene: TRBD2; clone size: -; CDR3 DNA: TGCGCCAGCAGTCAAGATTGGCTAGCGGGGGGATCGGCCCCCTCAGGGGCCCAGTACTTC; CDR3 protein: CASSQDWLAGGSAPSGAQYF
V gene: TRBV13; J gene: TRBJ1-5; D gene: -; clone size: -; CDR3 DNA: TGTGCCAGCAGCTTAGACACGCGGTGGGGCCATAGCAATCAGCCCCAGCATTTT; CDR3 protein: CASSLDTRWGHSNQPQHF
V gene: TRBV3-1; J gene: TRBJ2-7; D gene: -; clone size: -; CDR3 DNA: TGTGCCAGCAGCCGGGACTCAGCCTACGAGCAGTACTTC; CDR3 protein: CASSRDSAYEQYF
V gene: TRBV28; J gene: TRBJ1-3; D gene: TRBD1; clone size: -; CDR3 DNA: TGTGCCAGCAGCCCGACAGGGTCCCGCTCTGGAAACACCATATATTTT; CDR3 protein: CASSPTGSRSGNTIYF
V gene: TRBV12-3/TRBV12-4; J gene: TRBJ1-6; D gene: -; clone size: -; CDR3 DNA: TGTGCCAGCAGTTTAGGCTTGAATAGGAATTCACCCCTCCACTTT; CDR3 protein: CASSLGLNRNSPLHF
V gene: TRBV7-2; J gene: TRBJ2-7; D gene: TRBD1; clone size: -; CDR3 DNA: TGTGCCAGCAGCTTCCCCGACAGGGGGCTGTTCGAGCAGTACTTC; CDR3 protein: CASSFPDRGLFEQYF
V gene: TRBV9; J gene: TRBJ2-2; D gene: -; clone size: -; CDR3 DNA: TGTGCCAGCAGCTTCACCGCTGGTGACACCGGGGAGCTGTTTTTT; CDR3 protein: CASSFTAGDTGELFF
V gene: TRBV3-1; J gene: TRBJ2-5; D gene: TRBD2; clone size: -; CDR3 DNA: TGTGCCAGCAGCCAAGACAGCGGGGGTGAGACCCAGTACTTC; CDR3 protein: CASSQDSGGETQYF
V gene: TRBV2; J gene: TRBJ2-7; D gene: -; clone size: -; CDR3 DNA: TGTGCCAGCAGTGATCAGGGGCCCACCTACGAGCAGTACTTC; CDR3 protein: CASSDQGPTYEQYF
V gene: TRBV29-1; J gene: TRBJ2-7; D gene: TRBD1; clone size: -; CDR3 DNA: TGCAGCGTTGGCGGGACAGGCTCCTACGAGCAGTACTTC; CDR3 protein: CSVGGTGSYEQYF
V gene: TRBV29-1; J gene: TRBJ1-5; D gene: TRBD1; clone size: -; CDR3 DNA: TGCAGCGTCCGACAGGGGATCAATCAGCCCCAGCATTTT; CDR3 protein: CSVRQGINQPQHF
V gene: TRBV3-1; J gene: TRBJ2-3; D gene: -; clone size: -; CDR3 DNA: TGTGCCAGCAGCCAAGACCTGGCCACAGATACGCAGTATTTT; CDR3 protein: CASSQDLATDTQYF
V gene: TRBV6-5; J gene: TRBJ2-4; D gene: -; clone size: -; CDR3 DNA: TGTGCCAGCAGTGCACCCGGGACCGCCGTCTACTTC; CDR3 protein: CASSAPGTAVYF